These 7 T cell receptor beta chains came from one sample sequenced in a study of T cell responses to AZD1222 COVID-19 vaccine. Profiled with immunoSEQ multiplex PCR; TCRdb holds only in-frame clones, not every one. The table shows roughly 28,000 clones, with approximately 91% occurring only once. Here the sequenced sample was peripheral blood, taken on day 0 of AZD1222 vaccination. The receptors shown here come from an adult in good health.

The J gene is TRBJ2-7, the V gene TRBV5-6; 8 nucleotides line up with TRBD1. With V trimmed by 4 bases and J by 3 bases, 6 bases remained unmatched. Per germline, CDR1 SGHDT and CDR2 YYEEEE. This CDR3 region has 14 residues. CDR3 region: CASSPYGQGYEQYF. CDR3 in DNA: TGTGCCAGCAGCCCTTACGGACAGGGCTACGAGCAGTACTTC.

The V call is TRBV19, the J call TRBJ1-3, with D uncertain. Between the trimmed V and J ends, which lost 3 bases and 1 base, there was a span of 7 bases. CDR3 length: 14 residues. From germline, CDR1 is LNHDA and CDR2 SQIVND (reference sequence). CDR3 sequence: CASSMGGSGNTIYF. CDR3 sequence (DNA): TGTGCCAGTAGTATGGGTGGATCTGGAAACACCATATATTTT.

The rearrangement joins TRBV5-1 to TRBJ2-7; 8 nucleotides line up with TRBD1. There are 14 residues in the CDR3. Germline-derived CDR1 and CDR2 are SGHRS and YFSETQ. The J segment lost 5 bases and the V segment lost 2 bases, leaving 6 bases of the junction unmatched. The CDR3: CASSFRTGNDEQYF. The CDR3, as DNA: TGCGCCAGCAGCTTTAGGACAGGGAACGACGAGCAGTACTTC.

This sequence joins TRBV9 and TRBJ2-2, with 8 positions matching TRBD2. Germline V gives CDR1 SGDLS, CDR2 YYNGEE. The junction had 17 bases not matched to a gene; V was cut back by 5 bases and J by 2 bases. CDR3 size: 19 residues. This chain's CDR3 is CASSATSPDAGGNTGELFF. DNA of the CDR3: TGTGCCAGCAGTGCTACTAGTCCGGATGCGGGAGGAAACACCGGGGAGCTGTTTTTT.

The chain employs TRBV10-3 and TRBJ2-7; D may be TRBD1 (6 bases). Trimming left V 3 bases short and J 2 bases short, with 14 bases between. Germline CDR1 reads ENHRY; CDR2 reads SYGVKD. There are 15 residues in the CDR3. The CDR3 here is CAISDPQQGPYEQYF. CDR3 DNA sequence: TGTGCCATCAGTGACCCCCAACAGGGCCCCTACGAGCAGTACTTC.

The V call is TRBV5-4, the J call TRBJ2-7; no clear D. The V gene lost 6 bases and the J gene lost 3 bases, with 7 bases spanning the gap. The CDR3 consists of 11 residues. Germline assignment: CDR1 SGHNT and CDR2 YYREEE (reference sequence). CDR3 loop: CASNSNYEQYF. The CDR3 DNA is TGTGCCAGCAACTCAAACTACGAGCAGTACTTC.

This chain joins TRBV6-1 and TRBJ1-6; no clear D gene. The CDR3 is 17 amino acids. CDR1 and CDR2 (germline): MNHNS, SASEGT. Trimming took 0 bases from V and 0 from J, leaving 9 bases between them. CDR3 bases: TGTGCCAGCAGTGAAGCGGGAAGGAGCTCCTATAATTCACCCCTCCACTTT. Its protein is CASSEAGRSSYNSPLHF.